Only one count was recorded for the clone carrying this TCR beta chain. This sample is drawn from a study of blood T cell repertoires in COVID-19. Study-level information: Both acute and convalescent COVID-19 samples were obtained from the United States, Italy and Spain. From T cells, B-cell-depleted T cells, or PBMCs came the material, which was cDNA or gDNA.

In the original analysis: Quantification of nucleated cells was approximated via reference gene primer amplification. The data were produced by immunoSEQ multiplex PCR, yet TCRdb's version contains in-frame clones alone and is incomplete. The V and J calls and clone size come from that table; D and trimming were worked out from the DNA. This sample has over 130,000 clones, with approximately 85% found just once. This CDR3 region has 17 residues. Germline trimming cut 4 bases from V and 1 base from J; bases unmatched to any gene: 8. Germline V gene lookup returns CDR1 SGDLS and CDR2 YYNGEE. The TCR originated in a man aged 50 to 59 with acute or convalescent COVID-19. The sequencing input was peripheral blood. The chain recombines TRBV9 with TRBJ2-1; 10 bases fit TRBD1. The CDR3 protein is CASSTQTGGGSYNEQFF. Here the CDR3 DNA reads TGTGCCAGCAGCACCCAGACAGGGGGCGGGTCCTACAATGAGCAGTTCTTC.